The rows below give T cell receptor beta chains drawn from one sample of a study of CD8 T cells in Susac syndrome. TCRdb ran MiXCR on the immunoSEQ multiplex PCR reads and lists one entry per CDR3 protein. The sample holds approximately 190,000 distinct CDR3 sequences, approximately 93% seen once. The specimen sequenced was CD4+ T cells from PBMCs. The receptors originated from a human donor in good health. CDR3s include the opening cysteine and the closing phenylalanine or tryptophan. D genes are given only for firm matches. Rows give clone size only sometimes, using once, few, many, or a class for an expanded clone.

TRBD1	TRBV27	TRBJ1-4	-	TGTGCCAGCAGTTTTCGGACAGGGGTTAATGAAAAACTGTTTTTT	CASSFRTGVNEKLFF
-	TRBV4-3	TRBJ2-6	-	TGCGCCAGCAGCCAAGCCACGGGACATCCTGGGGCCAACGTCCTGACTTTC	CASSQATGHPGANVLTF
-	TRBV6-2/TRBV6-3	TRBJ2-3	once	TGTGCCAGCGGAAGCACAGATACGCAGTATTTT	CASGSTDTQYF
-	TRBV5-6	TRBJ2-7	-	TGTGCCAGCAGCTCGAGCTCCTACGAGCAGTACTTC	CASSSSSYEQYF
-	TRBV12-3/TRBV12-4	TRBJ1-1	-	TGTGCCAGCAGTCCGGGTTACGACCTCCTTGAAGCTTTCTTT	CASSPGYDLLEAFF
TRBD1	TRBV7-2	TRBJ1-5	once	TGTGCCAGCAGCTCCCTGGGAGGGACAGTCAATCAGCCCCAGCATTTT	CASSSLGGTVNQPQHF
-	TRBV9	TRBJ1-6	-	TGTGCCAGCAGCGGAAGGAATAATTCACCCCTCCACTTT	CASSGRNNSPLHF
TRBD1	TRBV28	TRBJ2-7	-	TGTGCCAGCAGTTTATCGGGACAGGGGGTGCACTACGAGCAGTACTTC	CASSLSGQGVHYEQYF
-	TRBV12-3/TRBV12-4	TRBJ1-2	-	TGTGCCAGCAGTTTAGGACAGAGAAAAGGCTACACCTTC	CASSLGQRKGYTF
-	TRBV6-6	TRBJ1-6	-	TGTGCCAGCAGTTACGGGGACCGCAGGGCTAATTCACCCCTCCACTTT	CASSYGDRRANSPLHF
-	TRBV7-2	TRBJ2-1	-	TGTGCCAGCAGCTTAGAGGGGAGGAATGAGCAGTTCTTC	CASSLEGRNEQFF
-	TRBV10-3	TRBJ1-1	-	TGTGCCATGGCTAAAGGGAGTGAAGCTTTCTTT	CAMAKGSEAFF
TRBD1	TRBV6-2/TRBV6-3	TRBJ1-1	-	TGTGCCAGCAGCCCACAGGGGAGAACTGAAGCTTTCTTT	CASSPQGRTEAFF
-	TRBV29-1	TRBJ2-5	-	TGCAGCGTCCAGTTGCTAGGGTTCGGGACCCAGTACTTC	CSVQLLGFGTQYF
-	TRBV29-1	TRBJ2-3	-	TGCAGCGTTGACAGGGGCCTAAGCACAGATACGCAGTATTTT	CSVDRGLSTDTQYF
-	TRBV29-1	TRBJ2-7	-	TGCAGCGTTGAACGCCCCAATTCCTACGAGCAGTACTTC	CSVERPNSYEQYF
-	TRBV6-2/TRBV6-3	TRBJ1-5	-	TGTGCCAGCAGGTATCTTAATCAGCCCCAGCATTTT	CASRYLNQPQHF
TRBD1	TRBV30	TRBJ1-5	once	TGTGCCTGGAGTGTCCGTCTTAAATGGACAGGGGGAAATCAGCCCCAGCTTTTT	CAWSVRLKWTGGNQPQLF
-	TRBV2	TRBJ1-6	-	TGTGCCAGCAGGGGTTGGAATTCACCCCTCCACTTT	CASRGWNSPLHF
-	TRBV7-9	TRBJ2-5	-	TGTGCCAGCAGCCACCACCTAAAACAAGAGACCCAGTACTTC	CASSHHLKQETQYF
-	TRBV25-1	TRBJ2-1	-	TGTGCCAGCAGTGAATGGAGGGGGCAGTTGAATGAGCAGTTCTTC	CASSEWRGQLNEQFF
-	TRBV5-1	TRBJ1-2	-	TGCGCCAGCAGCTTGAAAGTCCTCACGGACCTATCGGACTATGGCTACACCTTC	CASSLKVLTDLSDYGYTF
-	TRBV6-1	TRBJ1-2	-	TGTGCCAGCAGTCGCTGGGACGGCGGCTACACCTTC	CASSRWDGGYTF
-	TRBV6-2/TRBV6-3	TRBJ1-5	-	TGTGCCAGCAGTTACGAGACAGTCCGAATCACTCCCCAGCATTTT	CASSYETVRITPQHF
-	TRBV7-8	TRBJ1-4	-	TGTGCCAGCAGCAGGGTGACCGGGACAACTAATGAAAAACTGTTTTTT	CASSRVTGTTNEKLFF
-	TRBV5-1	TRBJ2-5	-	TGCGCCAGCAGCTTGTCCCTCTCGTACCAAGAGACCCAGTACTTC	CASSLSLSYQETQYF
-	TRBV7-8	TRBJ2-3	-	TGTGCCAGCAGCTTAGCTTGGGGCGGGGCGACAGATACGCAGTATTTT	CASSLAWGGATDTQYF
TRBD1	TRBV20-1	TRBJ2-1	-	TGCAGTGCAGGGGACAGCTCCTACAATGAGCAGTTCTTC	CSAGDSSYNEQFF
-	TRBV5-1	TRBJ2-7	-	TGCGCCAGCAGCTTGTGGGGAACGGGGGAGCAGTACTTC	CASSLWGTGEQYF
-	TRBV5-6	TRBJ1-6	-	TGTGCCAGCAGCTTGGGGGTCTCCAATTCACCCCTCCACTTT	CASSLGVSNSPLHF
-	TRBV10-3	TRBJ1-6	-	TGTGCCAGCCAAGGGGGAAATTCACCCCTCCACTTT	CASQGGNSPLHF
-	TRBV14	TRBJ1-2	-	TGTGCCAGCAGTTTCTCAGTCTCGGGGATGCGTGGCTACACCTTC	CASSFSVSGMRGYTF
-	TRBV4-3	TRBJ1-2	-	TGCGCCAGCAGCCAAGACCCCATGATTAGAAATGGCTACACCTTC	CASSQDPMIRNGYTF
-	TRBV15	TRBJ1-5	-	TGTGCCACCAGCAGAGGAGGGGGTCAGCCCCAGCATTTT	CATSRGGGQPQHF
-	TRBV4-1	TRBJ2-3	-	TGCGCCAGCAGCCAAGATCATAGTAGCCGGGGGCTCACAGATACGCAGTATTTT	CASSQDHSSRGLTDTQYF
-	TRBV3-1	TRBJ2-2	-	TGTGCCAGCAGCCACGGGACTTTCCACACCGGGGAGCTGTTTTTT	CASSHGTFHTGELFF
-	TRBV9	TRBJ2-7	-	TGTGCCAGCAGCGTAGAGGGAGGAGAGCAGTACTTC	CASSVEGGEQYF
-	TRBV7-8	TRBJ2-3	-	TGTGCCAGCAGCTTATACGGTTCCGCCCGGGCAGATACGCAGTATTTT	CASSLYGSARADTQYF
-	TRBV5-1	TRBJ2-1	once	TGCGCCAGCAGCTCGGGAGTAGGAAATGAGCAGTTCTTC	CASSSGVGNEQFF
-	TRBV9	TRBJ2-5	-	TGTGCCAGCAGCGTAACAGCGGGTTCGAGCGAGACCCAGTACTTC	CASSVTAGSSETQYF
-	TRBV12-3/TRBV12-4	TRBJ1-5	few	TGTGCCAGCAGTTTGGGCAATAGCAATCAGCCCCAGCATTTT	CASSLGNSNQPQHF
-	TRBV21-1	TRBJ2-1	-	TGTGCCAGCAGCAAAGAAAATGAGATCCTAATCCACAATGAGCAGTTCTTC	CASSKENEILIHNEQFF
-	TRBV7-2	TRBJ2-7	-	TGTGCCAGCAGCTTGGCGGGGTTGAGCTCCTACGAGCAGTACTTC	CASSLAGLSSYEQYF
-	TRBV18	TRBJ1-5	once	TGTGCCAGCTCACCGGAGGACGACCGGGGAGGGCCCCAGCATTTT	CASSPEDDRGGPQHF
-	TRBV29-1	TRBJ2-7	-	TGCAGCGCTGTTTGGAGGGGGCGGGACTACGAGCAGTACTTC	CSAVWRGRDYEQYF